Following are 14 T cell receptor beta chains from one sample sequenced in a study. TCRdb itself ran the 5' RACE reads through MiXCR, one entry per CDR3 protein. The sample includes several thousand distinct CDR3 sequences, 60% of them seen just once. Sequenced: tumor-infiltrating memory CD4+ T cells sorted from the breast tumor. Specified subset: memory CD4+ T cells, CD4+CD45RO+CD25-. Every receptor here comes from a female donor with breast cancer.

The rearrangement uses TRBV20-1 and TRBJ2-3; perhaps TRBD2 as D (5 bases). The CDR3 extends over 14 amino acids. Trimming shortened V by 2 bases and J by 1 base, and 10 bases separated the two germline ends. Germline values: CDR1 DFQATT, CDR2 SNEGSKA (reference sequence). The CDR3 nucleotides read TGCAGTGCTAGACTAGCAAGGCGCACAGATACGCAGTATTTT. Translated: CSARLARRTDTQYF.

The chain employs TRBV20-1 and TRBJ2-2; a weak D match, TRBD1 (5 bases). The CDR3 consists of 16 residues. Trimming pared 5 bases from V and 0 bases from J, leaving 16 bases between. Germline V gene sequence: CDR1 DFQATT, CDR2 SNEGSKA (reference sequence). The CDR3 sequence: CSAATTGEANTGELFF. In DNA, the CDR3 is TGCAGTGCTGCAACTACAGGAGAAGCGAACACCGGGGAGCTGTTTTTT.

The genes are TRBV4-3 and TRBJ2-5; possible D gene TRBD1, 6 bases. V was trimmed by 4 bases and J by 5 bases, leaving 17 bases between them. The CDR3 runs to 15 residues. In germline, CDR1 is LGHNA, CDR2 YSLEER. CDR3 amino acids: CASSPGAQGGETQYF. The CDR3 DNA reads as TGCGCCAGCAGCCCAGGGGCCCAGGGTGGGGAGACCCAGTACTTC.

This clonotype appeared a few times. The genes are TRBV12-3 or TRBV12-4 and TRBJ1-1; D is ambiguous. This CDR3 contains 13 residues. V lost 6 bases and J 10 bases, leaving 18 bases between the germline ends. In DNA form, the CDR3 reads TGTGCCAGCAGGCCGACGGAAGGAACTCCAGCTTTCTTT. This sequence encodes CASRPTEGTPAFF.

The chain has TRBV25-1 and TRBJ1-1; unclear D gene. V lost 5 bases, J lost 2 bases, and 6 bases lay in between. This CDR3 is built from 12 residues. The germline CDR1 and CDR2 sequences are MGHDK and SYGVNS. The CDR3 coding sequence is TGTGCCAGCAGTTCGTTCAACACTGAAGCTTTCTTT. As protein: CASSSFNTEAFF.

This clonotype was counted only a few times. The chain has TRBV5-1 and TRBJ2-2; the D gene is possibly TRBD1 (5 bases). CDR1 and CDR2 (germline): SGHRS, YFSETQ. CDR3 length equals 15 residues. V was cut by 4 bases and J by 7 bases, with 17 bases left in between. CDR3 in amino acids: CASSPDRGTDGELFF. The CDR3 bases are TGCGCCAGCAGCCCCGATAGGGGCACAGACGGGGAGCTGTTTTTT. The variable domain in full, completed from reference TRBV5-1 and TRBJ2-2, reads KAGVTQTPRYLIKTRGQQVTLSCSPISGHRSVSWYQQTPGQGLQFLFEYFSETQRNKGNFPGRFSGRQFSNSRSEMNVSTLELGDSALYLCASSPDRGTDGELFFGEGSRLTVL.

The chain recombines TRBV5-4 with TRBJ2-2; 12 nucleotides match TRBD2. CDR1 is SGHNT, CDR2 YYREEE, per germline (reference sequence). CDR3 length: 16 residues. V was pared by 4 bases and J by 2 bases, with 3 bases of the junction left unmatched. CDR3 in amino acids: CASSPGLAGNTGELFF. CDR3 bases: TGTGCCAGCAGCCCGGGACTAGCGGGCAACACCGGGGAGCTGTTTTTT. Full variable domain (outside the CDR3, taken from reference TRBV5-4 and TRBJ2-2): ETGVTQSPTHLIKTRGQQVTLRCSSQSGHNTVSWYQQALGQGPQFIFQYYREEENGRGNFPPRFSGLQFPNYSSELNVNALELDDSALYLCASSPGLAGNTGELFFGEGSRLTVL.

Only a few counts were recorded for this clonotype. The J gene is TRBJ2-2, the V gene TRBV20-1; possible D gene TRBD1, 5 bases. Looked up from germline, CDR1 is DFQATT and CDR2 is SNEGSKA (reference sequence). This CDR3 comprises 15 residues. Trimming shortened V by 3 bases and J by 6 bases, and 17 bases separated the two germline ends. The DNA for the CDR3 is TGCAGTGCTAGTCCACTCAGGGCCGGGCCCGGGGAGCTGTTTTTT. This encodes CSASPLRAGPGELFF.

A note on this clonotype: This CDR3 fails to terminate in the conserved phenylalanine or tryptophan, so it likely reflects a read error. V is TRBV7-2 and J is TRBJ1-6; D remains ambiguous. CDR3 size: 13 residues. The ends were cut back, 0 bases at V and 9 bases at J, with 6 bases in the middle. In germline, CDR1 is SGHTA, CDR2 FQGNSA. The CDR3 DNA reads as TGTGCCAGCAGCTTAGCCAGGTCTTCACCCCTCCACCTT. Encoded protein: CASSLARSSPLHL.

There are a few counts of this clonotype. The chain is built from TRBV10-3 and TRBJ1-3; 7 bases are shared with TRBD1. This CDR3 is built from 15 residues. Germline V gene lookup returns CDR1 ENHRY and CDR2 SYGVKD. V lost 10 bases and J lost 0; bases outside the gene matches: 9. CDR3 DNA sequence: TGTGCCAGTAGAGACAGGGACCTCTCTGGAAACACCATATATTTT. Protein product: CASRDRDLSGNTIYF.

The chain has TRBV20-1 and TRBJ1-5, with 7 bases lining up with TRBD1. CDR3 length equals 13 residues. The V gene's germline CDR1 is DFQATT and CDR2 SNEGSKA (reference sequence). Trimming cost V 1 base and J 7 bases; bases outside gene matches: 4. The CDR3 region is CSARGTGGQPQHF. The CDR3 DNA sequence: TGCAGTGCTAGAGGGACAGGCGGGCAGCCCCAGCATTTT.

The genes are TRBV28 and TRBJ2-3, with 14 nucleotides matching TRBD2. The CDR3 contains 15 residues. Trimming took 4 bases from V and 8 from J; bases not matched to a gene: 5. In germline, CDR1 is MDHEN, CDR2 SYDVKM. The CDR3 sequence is CASSSGLAGDLTQYF. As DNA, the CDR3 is TGTGCCAGCAGTTCGGGACTAGCGGGGGACCTTACGCAGTATTTT.

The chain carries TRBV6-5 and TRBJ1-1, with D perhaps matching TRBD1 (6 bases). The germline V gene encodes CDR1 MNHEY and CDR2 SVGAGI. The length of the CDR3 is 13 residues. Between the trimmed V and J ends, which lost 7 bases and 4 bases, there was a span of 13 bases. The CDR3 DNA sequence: TGTGCCAGCACCTTCGAGGGGGGCACTGAAGCTTTCTTT. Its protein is CASTFEGGTEAFF.

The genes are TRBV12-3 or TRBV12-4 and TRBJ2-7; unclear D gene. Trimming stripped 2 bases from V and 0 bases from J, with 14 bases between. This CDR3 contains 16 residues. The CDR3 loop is CASSLRIPRSSYEQYF. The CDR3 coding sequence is TGTGCCAGCAGTTTAAGAATCCCTAGGAGCTCCTACGAGCAGTACTTC.